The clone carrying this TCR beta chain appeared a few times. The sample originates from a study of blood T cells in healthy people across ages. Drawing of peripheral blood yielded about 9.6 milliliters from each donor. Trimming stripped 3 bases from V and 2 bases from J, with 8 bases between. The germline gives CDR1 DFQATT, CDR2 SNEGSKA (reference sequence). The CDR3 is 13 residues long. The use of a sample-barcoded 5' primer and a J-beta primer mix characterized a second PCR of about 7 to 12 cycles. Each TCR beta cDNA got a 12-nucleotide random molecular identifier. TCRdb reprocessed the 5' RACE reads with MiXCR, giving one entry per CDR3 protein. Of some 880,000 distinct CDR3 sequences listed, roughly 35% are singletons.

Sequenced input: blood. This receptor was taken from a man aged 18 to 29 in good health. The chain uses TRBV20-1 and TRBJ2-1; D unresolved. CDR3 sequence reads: CSASLVAYNEQFF. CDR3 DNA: TGCAGTGCTAGCCTAGTAGCCTACAATGAGCAGTTCTTC.